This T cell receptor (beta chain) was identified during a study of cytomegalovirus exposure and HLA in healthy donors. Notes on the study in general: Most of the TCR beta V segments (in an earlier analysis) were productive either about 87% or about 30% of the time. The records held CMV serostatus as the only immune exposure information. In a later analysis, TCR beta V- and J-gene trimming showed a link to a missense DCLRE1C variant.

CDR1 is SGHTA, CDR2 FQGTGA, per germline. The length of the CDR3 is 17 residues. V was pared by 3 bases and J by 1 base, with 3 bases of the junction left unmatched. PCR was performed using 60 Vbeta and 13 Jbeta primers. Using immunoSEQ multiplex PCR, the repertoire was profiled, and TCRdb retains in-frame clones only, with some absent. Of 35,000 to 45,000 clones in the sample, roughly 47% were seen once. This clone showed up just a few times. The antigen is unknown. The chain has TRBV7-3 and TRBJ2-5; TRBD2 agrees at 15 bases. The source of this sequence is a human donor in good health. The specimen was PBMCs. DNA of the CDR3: TGTGCCAGCAGCTTGGGACTAGCGGGAGGCTCCCAAGAGACCCAGTACTTC. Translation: CASSLGLAGGSQETQYF.